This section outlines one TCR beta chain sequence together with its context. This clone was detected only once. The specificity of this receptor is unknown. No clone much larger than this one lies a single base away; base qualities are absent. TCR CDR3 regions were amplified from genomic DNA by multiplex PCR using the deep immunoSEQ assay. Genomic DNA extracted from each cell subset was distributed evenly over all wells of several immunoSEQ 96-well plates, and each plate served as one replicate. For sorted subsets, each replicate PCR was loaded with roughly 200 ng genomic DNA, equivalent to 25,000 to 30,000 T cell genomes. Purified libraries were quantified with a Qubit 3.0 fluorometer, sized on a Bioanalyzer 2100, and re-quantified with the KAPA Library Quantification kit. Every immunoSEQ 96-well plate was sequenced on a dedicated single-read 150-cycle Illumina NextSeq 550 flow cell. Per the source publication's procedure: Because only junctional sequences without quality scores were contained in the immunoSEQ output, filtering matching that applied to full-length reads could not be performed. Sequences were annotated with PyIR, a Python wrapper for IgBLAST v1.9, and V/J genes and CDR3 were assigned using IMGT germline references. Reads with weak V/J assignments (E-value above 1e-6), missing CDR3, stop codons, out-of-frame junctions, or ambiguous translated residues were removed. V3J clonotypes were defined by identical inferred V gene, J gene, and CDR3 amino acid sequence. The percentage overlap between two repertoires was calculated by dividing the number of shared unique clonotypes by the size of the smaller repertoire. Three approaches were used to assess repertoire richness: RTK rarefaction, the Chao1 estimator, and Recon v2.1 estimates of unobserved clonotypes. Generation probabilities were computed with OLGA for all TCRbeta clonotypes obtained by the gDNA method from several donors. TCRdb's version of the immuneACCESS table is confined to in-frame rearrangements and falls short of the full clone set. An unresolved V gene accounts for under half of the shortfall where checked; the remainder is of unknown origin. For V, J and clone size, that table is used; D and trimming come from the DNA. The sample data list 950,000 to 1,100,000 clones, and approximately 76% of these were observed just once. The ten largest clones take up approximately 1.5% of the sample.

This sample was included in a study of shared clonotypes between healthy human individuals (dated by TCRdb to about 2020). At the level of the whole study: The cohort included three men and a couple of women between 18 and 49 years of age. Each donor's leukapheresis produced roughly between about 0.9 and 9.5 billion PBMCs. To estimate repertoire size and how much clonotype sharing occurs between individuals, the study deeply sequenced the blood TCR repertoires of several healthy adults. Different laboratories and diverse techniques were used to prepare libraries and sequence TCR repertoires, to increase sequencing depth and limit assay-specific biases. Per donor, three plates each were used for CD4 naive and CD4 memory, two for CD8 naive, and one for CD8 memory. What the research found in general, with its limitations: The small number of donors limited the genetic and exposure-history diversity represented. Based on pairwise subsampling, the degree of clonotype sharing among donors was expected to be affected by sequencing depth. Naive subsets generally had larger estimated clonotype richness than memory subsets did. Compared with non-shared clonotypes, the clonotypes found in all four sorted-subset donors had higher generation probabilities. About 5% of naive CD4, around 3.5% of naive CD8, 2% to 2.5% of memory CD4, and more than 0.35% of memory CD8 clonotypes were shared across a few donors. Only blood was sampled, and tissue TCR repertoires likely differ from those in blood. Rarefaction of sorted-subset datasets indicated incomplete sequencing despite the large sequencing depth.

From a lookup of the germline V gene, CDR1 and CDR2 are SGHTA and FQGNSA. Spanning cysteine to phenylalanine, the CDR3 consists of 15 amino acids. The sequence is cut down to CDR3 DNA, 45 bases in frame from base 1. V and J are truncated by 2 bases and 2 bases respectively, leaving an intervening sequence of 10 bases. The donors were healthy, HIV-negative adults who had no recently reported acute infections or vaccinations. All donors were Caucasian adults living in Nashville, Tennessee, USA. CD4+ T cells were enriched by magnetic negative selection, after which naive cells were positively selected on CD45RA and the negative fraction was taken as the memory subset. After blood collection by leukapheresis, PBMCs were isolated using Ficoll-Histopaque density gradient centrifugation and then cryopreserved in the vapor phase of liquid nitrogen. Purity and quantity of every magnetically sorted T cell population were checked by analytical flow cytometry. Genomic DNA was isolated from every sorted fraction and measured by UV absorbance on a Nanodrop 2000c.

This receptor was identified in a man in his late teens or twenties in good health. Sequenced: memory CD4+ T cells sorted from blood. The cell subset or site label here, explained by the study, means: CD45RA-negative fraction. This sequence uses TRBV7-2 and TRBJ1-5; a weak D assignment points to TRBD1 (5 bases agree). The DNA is TGTGCCAGCAGCTTAAACCAGGGCCGCAATCAGCCCCAGCATTTT. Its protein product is CASSLNQGRNQPQHF. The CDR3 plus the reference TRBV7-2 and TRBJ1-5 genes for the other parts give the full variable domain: GAGVSQSPSNKVTEKGKDVELRCDPISGHTALYWYRQSLGQGLEFLIYFQGNSAPDKSGLPSDRFSAERTGGSVSTLTIQRTQQEDSAVYLCASSLNQGRNQPQHFGDGTRLSIL.